These T cell receptor beta chains were read from a single sample in a study of naive and memory T cell subsets. TCRdb re-called the UMI-ligation and nested PCR reads with MiXCR, one entry per CDR3 protein. The data hold some 31,000 distinct CDR3 sequences, with roughly 18% observed a single time. Sequencing was performed on effector memory CD4+ T cells from blood. Receptors originate from a human donor in good health. Each CDR3 is given with its conserved first and last residue. The D gene is left open where the match is weak. The size entry is marked missing in some rows and otherwise reads once, few, many or a size class.

TRBJ2-7 TRBD2 many TRBV6-1 CASSGTSGRTQYF TGTGCCAGCAGTGGGACTAGCGGGAGAACGCAGTACTTC
TRBJ1-6 - - TRBV6-5 CASSRDSLPPLHF TGTGCCAGCAGCCGCGACAGTCTCCCACCCCTCCACTTT
TRBJ2-1 TRBD2 many TRBV29-1 CSVASGDYNEQFF TGCAGCGTTGCTAGCGGGGATTACAATGAGCAGTTCTTC
TRBJ2-5 - many TRBV7-6 CASSLNPYQETQYF TGTGCCAGCAGCTTAAATCCGTATCAAGAGACCCAGTACTTC
TRBJ1-2 - few TRBV6-6 CASSVDHNYGYTF TGTGCCAGCAGTGTAGACCATAACTATGGCTACACCTTC
TRBJ1-1 - - TRBV25-1 CASSVGHFTEAFF TGTGCCAGCAGTGTAGGACACTTCACTGAAGCTTTCTTT
TRBJ1-6 - medium-sized TRBV7-2 CASSPGLPSPLHF TGTGCCAGCAGCCCGGGACTCCCTTCACCCCTCCACTTT
TRBJ2-2 - many TRBV6-2/TRBV6-3 CASTRTNTGELFF TGTGCCAGCACTCGGACGAACACCGGGGAGCTGTTTTTT
TRBJ2-2 - - TRBV28 CASSLAGSNTGELFF TGTGCCAGCAGTTTGGCAGGTTCGAACACCGGGGAGCTGTTTTTT
TRBJ1-4 - many TRBV28 CATKRVDLEKLFF TGTGCCACCAAACGGGTAGATCTTGAAAAACTGTTTTTT
TRBJ2-7 - - TRBV11-1 CASGASGPYEQYF TGTGCCAGCGGGGCCTCCGGCCCCTACGAGCAGTACTTC
TRBJ2-6 - - TRBV7-2 CASSADISGANVLTF TGTGCCAGCAGCGCAGACATTTCAGGGGCCAACGTCCTGACTTTC
TRBJ2-1 TRBD2 - TRBV9 CASSVLGTSGSNEQFF TGTGCCAGCAGCGTTTTAGGGACTAGCGGGAGTAATGAGCAGTTCTTC
TRBJ2-3 - - TRBV27 CASSYQTATDTQYF TGTGCCAGCAGTTATCAGACAGCTACAGATACGCAGTATTTT
TRBJ1-4 - - TRBV5-1 CASSLTLTGEKLFF TGCGCCAGCAGCTTGACCCTTACTGGGGAAAAACTGTTTTTT
TRBJ2-5 - - TRBV5-1 CASSLRGLGETQYF TGCGCCAGCAGCTTACGGGGCTTGGGGGAGACCCAGTACTTC
TRBJ2-3 TRBD2 many TRBV5-5 CASSLAGRSTDTQYF TGTGCCAGCAGCTTGGCCGGGAGGAGTACAGATACGCAGTATTTT
TRBJ1-6 - medium-sized TRBV27 CASSSYVGQNNSPLHF TGTGCCAGCAGTTCTTATGTTGGACAGAATAATTCACCCCTCCACTTT
TRBJ1-2 - few TRBV3-1 CASSQDWQSYGYTF TGTGCCAGCAGCCAAGATTGGCAGAGCTATGGCTACACCTTC
TRBJ1-2 - many TRBV20-1 CSAPPLSNYGYTF TGCAGTGCTCCGCCCTTAAGTAACTATGGCTACACCTTC
TRBJ2-7 - - TRBV30 CAWRPREGLLSYEQYF TGTGCCTGGAGGCCTCGAGAAGGACTGCTCTCCTACGAGCAGTACTTC
TRBJ2-7 - many TRBV29-1 CSVRPGPQDYEQYF TGCAGCGTCCGTCCGGGACCCCAGGACTACGAGCAGTACTTC
TRBJ2-6 - - TRBV2 CASSDRSSGANVLTF TGTGCCAGCAGTGATCGGTCCTCTGGGGCCAACGTCCTGACTTTC
TRBJ1-1 TRBD1 few TRBV2 CASRPGTGTTEAFF TGTGCCAGCAGGCCCGGGACAGGGACCACTGAAGCTTTCTTT
TRBJ1-2 - - TRBV19 CASSIVGSHYGYTF TGTGCCAGTAGTATAGTCGGCAGCCACTATGGCTACACCTTC
TRBJ2-7 - once TRBV14 CASSQEGIRQYF TGTGCCAGCAGCCAAGAGGGTATTCGGCAGTACTTC
TRBJ2-1 - - TRBV7-9 CASSLGVGSSYNEQFF TGTGCCAGCAGCTTAGGTGTCGGGAGTTCCTACAATGAGCAGTTCTTC
TRBJ1-5 - few TRBV12-3/TRBV12-4 CASSRDTVAAQHF TGTGCCAGCAGCCGGGACACCGTGGCGGCCCAGCATTTT
TRBJ2-7 - - TRBV12-3/TRBV12-4 CASSPHVNEQYF TGTGCCAGCAGCCCTCATGTAAACGAGCAGTACTTC
TRBJ2-7 - many TRBV10-3 CAISEGGVEQYF TGTGCCATCAGTGAGGGAGGAGTGGAGCAGTACTTC
TRBJ2-1 TRBD1 - TRBV28 CASRRSAGGLGEQFF TGTGCCAGCAGAAGGTCGGCAGGGGGTCTGGGTGAGCAGTTCTTC
TRBJ2-1 - many TRBV7-8 CASSSGGPNEQFF TGTGCCAGCAGCTCAGGAGGCCCGAATGAGCAGTTCTTC
TRBJ2-2 - medium-sized TRBV24-1 CATSSYPGTGELFF TGTGCCACCAGTTCCTACCCCGGGACCGGGGAGCTGTTTTTT
TRBJ2-5 - - TRBV29-1 CSVEFAGETQYF TGCAGCGTTGAATTTGCGGGGGAGACCCAGTACTTC
TRBJ1-6 TRBD1 few TRBV4-1 CASSQAPGQGRAPLHF TGCGCCAGCAGCCAAGCCCCGGGACAGGGACGGGCACCCCTCCACTTT
TRBJ1-2 - few TRBV29-1 CSVDENEDRGYTF TGCAGCGTTGACGAGAATGAAGACAGGGGCTACACCTTC
TRBJ2-5 - many TRBV11-2 CASSLGIGVTETQYF TGTGCCAGCAGCTTAGGTATAGGGGTTACGGAGACCCAGTACTTC
TRBJ2-5 - few TRBV18 CATRPGQSQETQYF TGTGCCACCCGACCGGGACAAAGCCAAGAGACCCAGTACTTC
TRBJ2-1 TRBD2 few TRBV7-2 CASSSSGLAGIYNEQFF TGTGCCAGCAGCTCTTCGGGACTAGCGGGGATCTACAATGAGCAGTTCTTC
TRBJ1-1 - - TRBV18 CASSPRRTEAFF TGTGCCAGCTCACCGCGGAGGACTGAAGCTTTCTTT
TRBJ2-7 TRBD1 - TRBV7-6 CASSPRQGESYF TGTGCCAGCAGCCCAAGGCAGGGGGAGTCGTACTTC